Below, one T cell receptor beta chain is given with its context. What it recognizes is unknown. The data derive from a study of cytomegalovirus exposure and HLA in healthy donors. Study-wide results and limits: Serostatus for CMV was the only available immune exposure information.

Primers: 60 Vbeta forward and 13 Jbeta reverse. Sequenced by immunoSEQ multiplex PCR; TCRdb stores in-frame clones only, minus some. The sample yields roughly 160,000 clones, 80% seen once. V was shortened by 2 bases and J by 1 base, with 16 bases between the two germline ends. Germline V gene data show CDR1 as SGHNT and CDR2 as YYREEE (reference sequence). The CDR3 runs 17 residues. The rearrangement links TRBV5-4 to TRBJ2-1; TRBD1 is a possible D gene (6 bases). This TCR derives from a woman between 50 and 59 years old in good health and CMV-seropositive. Sequencing was carried out using PBMCs. The CDR3 nucleotides are TGTGCCAGCAGCTTCGGACAACAGGGTGGTTCCTACAATGAGCAGTTCTTC. Its protein is CASSFGQQGGSYNEQFF.